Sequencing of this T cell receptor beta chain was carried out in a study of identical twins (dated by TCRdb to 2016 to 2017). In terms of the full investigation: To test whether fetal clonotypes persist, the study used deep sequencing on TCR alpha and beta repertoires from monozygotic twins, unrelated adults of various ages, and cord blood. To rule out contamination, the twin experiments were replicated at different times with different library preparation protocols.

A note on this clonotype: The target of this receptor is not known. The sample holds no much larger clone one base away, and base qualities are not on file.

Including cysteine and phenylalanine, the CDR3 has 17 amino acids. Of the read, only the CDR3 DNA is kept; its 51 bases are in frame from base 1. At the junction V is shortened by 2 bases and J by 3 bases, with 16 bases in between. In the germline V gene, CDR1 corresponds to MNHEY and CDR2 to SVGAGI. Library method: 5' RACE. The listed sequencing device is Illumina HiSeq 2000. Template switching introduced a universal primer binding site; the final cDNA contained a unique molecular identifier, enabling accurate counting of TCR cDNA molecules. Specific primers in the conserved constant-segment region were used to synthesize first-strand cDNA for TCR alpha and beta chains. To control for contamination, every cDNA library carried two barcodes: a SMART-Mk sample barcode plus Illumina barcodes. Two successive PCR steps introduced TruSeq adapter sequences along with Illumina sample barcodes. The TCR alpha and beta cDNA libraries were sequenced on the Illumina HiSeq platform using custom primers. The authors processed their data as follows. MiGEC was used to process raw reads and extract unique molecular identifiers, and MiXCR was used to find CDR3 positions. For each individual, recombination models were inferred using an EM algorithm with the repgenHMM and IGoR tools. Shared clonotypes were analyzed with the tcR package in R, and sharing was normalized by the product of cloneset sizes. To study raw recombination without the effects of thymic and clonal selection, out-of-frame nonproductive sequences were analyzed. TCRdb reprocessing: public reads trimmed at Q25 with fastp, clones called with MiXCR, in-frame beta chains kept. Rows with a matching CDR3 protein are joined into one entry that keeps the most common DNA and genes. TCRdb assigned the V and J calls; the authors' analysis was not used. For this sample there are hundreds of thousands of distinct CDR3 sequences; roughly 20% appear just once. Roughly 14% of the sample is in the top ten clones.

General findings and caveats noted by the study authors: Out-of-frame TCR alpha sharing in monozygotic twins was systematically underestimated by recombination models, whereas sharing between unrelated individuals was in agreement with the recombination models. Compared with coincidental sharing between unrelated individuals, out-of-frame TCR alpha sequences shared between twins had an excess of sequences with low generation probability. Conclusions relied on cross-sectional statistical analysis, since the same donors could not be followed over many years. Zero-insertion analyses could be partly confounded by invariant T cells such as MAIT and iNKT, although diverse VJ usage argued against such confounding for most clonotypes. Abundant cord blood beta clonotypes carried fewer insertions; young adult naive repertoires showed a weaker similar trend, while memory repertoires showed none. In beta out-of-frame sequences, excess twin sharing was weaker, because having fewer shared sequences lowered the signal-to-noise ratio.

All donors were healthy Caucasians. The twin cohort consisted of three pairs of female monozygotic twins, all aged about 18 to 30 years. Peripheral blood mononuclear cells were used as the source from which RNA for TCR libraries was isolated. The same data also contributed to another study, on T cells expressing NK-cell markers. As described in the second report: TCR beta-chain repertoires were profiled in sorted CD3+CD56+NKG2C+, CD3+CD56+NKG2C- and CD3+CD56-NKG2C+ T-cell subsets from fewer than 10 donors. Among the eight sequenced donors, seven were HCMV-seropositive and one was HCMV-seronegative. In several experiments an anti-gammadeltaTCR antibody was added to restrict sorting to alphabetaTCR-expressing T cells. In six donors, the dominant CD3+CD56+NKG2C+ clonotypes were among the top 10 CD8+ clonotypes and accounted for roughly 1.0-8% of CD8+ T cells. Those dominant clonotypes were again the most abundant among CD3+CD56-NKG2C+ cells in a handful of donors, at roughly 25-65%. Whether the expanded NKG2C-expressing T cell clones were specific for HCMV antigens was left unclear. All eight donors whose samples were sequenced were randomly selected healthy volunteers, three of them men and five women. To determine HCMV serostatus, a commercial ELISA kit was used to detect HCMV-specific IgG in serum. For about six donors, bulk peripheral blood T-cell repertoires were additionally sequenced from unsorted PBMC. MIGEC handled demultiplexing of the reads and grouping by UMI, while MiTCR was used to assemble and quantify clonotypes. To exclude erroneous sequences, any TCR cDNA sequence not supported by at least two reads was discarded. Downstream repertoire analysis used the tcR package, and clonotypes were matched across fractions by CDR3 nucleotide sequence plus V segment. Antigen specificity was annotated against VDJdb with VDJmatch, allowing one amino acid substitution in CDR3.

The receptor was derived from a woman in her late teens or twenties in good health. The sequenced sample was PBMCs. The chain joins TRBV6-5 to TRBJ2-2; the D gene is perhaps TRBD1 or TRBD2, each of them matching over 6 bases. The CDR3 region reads CASSYGGPPTYTGELFF. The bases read TGTGCCAGCAGTTACGGGGGGCCCCCGACTTACACCGGGGAGCTGTTTTTT.